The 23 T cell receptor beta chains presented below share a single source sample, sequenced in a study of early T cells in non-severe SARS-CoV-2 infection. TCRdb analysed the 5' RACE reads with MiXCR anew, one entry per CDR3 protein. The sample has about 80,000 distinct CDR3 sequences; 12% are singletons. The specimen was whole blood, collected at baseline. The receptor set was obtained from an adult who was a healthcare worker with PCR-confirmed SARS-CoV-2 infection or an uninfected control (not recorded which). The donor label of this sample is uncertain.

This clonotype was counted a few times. The CDR3 region is CASSLYGTYYGYTF. Here the CDR3 DNA reads TGTGCCAGCAGTTTATATGGGACTTACTATGGCTACACCTTC. This rearrangement joins TRBV28 to TRBJ1-2; D may be TRBD1 (5 bases). CDR1 and CDR2 (germline): MDHEN, SYDVKM. V gave up 1 base and J gave up 3 bases, with 9 bases separating them. The CDR3 extends over 14 amino acids.

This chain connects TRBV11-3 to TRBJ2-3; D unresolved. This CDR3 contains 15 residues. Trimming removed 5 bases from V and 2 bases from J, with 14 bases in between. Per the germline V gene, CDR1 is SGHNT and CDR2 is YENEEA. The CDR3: CASSPRWLFTDTQYF. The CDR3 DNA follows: TGTGCCAGCAGCCCCCGGTGGCTGTTCACAGATACGCAGTATTTT. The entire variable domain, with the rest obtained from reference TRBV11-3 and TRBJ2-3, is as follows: EAGVVQSPRYKIIEKKQPVAFWCNPISGHNTLYWYLQNLGQGPELLIRYENEEAVDDSQLPKDRFSAERLKGVDSTLKIQPAELGDSAVYLCASSPRWLFTDTQYFGPGTRLTVL.

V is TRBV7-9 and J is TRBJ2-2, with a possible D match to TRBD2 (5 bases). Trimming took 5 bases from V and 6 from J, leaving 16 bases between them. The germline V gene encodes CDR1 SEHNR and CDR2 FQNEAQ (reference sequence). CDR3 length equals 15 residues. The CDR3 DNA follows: TGTGCCAGCAGCCCGGTTCTGGGGAGTCCCGGGGAGCTGTTTTTT. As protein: CASSPVLGSPGELFF.

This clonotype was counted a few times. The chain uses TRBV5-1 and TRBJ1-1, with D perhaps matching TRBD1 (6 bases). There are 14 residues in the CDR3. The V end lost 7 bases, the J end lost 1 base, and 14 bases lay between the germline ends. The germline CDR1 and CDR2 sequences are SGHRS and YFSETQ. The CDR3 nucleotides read TGCGCCAGCTCCCCCGTGACAGGGAACACTGAAGCTTTCTTT. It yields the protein CASSPVTGNTEAFF. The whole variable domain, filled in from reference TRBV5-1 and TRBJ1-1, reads KAGVTQTPRYLIKTRGQQVTLSCSPISGHRSVSWYQQTPGQGLQFLFEYFSETQRNKGNFPGRFSGRQFSNSRSEMNVSTLELGDSALYLCASSPVTGNTEAFFGQGTRLTVV.

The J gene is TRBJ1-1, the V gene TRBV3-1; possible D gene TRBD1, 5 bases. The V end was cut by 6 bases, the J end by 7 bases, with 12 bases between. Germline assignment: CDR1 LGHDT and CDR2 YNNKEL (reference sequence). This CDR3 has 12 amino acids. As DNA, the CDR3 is TGTGCCAGCAGTCGCAGGGACCTTGAAGCTTTCTTT. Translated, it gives CASSRRDLEAFF.

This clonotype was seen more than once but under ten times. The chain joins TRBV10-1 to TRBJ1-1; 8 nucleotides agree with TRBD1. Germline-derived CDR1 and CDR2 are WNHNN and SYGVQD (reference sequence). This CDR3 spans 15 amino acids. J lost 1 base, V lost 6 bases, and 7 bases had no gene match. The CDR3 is CASSRDRMRNTEAFF. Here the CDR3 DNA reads TGCGCCAGCAGCCGGGACAGGATGAGGAACACTGAAGCTTTCTTT.

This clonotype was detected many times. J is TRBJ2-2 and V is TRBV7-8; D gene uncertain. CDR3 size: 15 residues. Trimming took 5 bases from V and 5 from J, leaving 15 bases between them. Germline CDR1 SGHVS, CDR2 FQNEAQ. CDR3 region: CASSNTRLKTGELFF. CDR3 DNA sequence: TGTGCCAGCAGCAATACCCGCCTCAAGACCGGGGAGCTGTTTTTT.

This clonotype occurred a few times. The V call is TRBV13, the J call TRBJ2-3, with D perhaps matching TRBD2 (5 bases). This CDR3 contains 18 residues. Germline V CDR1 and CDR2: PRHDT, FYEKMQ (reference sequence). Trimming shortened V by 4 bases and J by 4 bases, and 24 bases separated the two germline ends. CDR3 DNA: TGTGCCAGCAGCTCCCGCCTCGCTCCCGGGCTAGCAGCAGATACGCAGTATTTT. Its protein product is CASSSRLAPGLAADTQYF.

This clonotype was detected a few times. CDR3 region: CASSFLSYEQYF. CDR3 sequence (DNA): TGTGCCAGCAGCTTTCTATCCTACGAGCAGTACTTC. The chain employs TRBV7-2 and TRBJ2-7; D is unclear. The CDR3 is 12 amino acids. The V gene lost 3 bases and the J gene lost 1 base, with 4 bases spanning the gap. Looked up from germline, CDR1 is SGHTA and CDR2 is FQGNSA. The full variable domain, completed using reference TRBV7-2 and TRBJ2-7, is GAGVSQSPSNKVTEKGKDVELRCDPISGHTALYWYRQSLGQGLEFLIYFQGNSAPDKSGLPSDRFSAERTGGSVSTLTIQRTQQEDSAVYLCASSFLSYEQYFGPGTRLTVT.

CDR3 sequence: CASSLEGGAGQPQHF. CDR3 coding DNA: TGTGCCAGCAGCTTAGAGGGGGGCGCGGGACAGCCCCAGCATTTT. The chain employs TRBV11-2 and TRBJ1-5, with D maybe TRBD1 (6 bases). Germline assignment: CDR1 SGHAT and CDR2 FQNNGV. The CDR3 spans 15 residues. V gave up 0 bases and J gave up 7 bases, with 13 bases separating them. The whole variable domain, filled in from reference TRBV11-2 and TRBJ1-5, reads EAGVAQSPRYKIIEKRQSVAFWCNPISGHATLYWYQQILGQGPKLLIQFQNNGVVDDSQLPKDRFSAERLKGVDSTLKIQPAKLEDSAVYLCASSLEGGAGQPQHFGDGTRLSIL.

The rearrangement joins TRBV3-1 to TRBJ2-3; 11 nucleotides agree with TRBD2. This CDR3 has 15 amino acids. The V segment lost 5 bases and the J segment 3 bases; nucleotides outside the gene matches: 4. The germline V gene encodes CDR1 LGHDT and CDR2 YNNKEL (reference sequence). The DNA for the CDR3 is TGTGCCAGCAGCTACGGGACTAGCGGAACAGATACGCAGTATTTT. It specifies CASSYGTSGTDTQYF.

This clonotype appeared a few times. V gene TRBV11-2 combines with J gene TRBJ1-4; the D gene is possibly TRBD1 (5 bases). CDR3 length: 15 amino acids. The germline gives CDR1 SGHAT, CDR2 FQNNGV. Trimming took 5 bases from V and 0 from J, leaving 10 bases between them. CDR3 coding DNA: TGTGCCAGCAGCCAAGACAGAGCAACTAATGAAAAACTGTTTTTT. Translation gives CASSQDRATNEKLFF.

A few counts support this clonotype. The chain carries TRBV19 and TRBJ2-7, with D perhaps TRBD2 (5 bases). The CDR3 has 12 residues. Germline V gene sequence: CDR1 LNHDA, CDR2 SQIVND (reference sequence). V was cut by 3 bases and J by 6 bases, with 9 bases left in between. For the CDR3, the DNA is TGTGCCAGTAGTATGCACAGCGGCGAGCAGTACTTC. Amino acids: CASSMHSGEQYF.

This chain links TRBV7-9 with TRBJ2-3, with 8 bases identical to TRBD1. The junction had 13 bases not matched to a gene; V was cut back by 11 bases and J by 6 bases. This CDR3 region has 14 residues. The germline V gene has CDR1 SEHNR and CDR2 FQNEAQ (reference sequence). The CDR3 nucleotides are TGTGCCGGCATACAGGACAGGGCGGGGGATACGCAGTATTTT. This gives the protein CAGIQDRAGDTQYF.

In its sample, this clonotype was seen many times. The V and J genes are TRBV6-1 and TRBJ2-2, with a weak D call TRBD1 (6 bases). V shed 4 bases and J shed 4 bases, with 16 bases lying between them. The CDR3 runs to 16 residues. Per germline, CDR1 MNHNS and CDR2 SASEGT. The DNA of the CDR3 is TGTGCCAGCAGTGGTGGCCGTGGGGGCGGCACCGGGGAGCTGTTTTTT. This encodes CASSGGRGGGTGELFF.

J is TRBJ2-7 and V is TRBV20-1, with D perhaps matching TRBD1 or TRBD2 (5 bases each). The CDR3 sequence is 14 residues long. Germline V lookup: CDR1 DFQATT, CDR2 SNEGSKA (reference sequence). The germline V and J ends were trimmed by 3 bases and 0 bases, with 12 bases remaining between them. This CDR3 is CSASRDPRSYEQYF. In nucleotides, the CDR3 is TGCAGTGCTAGCCGGGACCCCCGCTCCTACGAGCAGTACTTC.

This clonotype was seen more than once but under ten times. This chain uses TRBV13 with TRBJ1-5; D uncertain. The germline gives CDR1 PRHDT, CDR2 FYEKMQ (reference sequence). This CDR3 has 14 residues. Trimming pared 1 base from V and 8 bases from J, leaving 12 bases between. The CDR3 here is CASSLAQGGEPQHF. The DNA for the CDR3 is TGTGCCAGCAGCTTAGCGCAAGGCGGAGAGCCCCAGCATTTT.

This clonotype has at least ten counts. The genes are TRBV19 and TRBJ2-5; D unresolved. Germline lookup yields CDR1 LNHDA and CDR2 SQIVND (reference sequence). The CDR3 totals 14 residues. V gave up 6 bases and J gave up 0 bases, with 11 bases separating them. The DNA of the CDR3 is TGTGCCAGTAGGTTGGGCGCAAACCAAGAGACCCAGTACTTC. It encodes CASRLGANQETQYF.

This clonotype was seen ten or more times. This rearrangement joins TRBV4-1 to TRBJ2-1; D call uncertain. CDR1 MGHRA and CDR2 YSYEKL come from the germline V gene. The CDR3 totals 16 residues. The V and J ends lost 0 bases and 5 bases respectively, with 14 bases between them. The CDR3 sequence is CASSQDPGLADNEQFF. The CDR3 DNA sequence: TGCGCCAGCAGCCAAGATCCGGGCCTGGCGGACAATGAGCAGTTCTTC.

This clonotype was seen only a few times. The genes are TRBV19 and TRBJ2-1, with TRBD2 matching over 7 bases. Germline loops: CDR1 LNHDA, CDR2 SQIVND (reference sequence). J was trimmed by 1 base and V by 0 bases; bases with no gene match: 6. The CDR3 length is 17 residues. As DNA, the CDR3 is TGTGCCAGTAGTATAGATATCCCGGGGGGATCCTACAATGAGCAGTTCTTC. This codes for CASSIDIPGGSYNEQFF. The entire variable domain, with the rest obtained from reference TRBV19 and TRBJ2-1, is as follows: DGGITQSPKYLFRKEGQNVTLSCEQNLNHDAMYWYRQDPGQGLRLIYYSQIVNDFQKGDIAEGYSVSREKKESFPLTVTSAQKNPTAFYLCASSIDIPGGSYNEQFFGPGTRLTVL.

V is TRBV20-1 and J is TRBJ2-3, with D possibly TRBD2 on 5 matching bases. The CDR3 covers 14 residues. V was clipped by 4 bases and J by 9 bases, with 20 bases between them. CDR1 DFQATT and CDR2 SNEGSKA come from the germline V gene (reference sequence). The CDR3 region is CSAKSGGRGYTQYF. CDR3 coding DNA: TGCAGTGCTAAATCAGGAGGTCGAGGGTACACGCAGTATTTT.

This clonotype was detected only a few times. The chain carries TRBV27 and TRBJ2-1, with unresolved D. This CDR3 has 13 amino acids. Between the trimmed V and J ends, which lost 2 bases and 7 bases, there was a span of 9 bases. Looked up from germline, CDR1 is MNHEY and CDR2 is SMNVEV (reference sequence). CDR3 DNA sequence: TGTGCCAGCAGTTTAGGGCGAATTAATGAGCAGTTCTTC. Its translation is CASSLGRINEQFF.

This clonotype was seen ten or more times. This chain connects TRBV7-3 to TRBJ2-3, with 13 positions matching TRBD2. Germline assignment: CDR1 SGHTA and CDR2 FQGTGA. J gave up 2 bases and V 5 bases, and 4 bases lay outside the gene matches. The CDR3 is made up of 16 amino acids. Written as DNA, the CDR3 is TGTGCCAGCAGCCCCACTAGCGGGGGGGTCACAGATACGCAGTATTTT. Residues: CASSPTSGGVTDTQYF.